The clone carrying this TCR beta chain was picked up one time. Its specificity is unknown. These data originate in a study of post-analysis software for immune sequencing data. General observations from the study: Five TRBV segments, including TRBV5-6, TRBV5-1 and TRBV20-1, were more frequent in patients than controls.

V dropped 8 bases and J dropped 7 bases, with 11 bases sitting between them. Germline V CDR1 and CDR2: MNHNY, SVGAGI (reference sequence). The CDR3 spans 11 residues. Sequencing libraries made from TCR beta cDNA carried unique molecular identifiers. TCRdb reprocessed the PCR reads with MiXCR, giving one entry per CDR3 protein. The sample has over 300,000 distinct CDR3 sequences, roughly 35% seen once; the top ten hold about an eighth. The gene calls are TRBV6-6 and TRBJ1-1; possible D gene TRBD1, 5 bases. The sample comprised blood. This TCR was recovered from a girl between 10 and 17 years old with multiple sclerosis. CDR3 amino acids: CASPMGGEAFF. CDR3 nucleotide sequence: TGTGCCAGCCCTATGGGGGGTGAAGCTTTCTTT.